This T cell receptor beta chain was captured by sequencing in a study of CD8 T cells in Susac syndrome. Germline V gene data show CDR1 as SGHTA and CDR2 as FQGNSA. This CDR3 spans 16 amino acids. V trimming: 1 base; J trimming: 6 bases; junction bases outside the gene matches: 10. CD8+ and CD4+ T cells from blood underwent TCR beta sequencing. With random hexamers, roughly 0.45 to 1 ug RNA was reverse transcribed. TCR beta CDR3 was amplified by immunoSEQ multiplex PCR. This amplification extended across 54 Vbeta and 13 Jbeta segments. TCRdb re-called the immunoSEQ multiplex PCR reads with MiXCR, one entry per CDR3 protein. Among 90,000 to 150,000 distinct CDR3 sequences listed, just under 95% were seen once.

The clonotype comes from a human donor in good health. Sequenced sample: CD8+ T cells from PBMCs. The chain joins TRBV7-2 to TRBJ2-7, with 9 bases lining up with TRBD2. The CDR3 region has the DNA TGTGCCAGCAGCTTAGACTCGGCGGGAGGGCCGGGCGAGCAGTACTTC. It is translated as CASSLDSAGGPGEQYF.